A selection of T cell receptor beta chains follows, all from one sample in a study of T cell changes during pregnancy in multiple sclerosis. Clones were read by immunoSEQ multiplex PCR, and TCRdb kept only the in-frame ones, dropping some. Of around 120,000 clones in the sample, approximately 89% were seen once. The starting material was peripheral blood, obtained after pregnancy. The receptors originated from a female donor with multiple sclerosis, enrolled in a pregnancy study. The CDR3 runs from the conserved cysteine through the conserved F or W. Fields, in order: CDR3 protein, CDR3 DNA, D gene, V gene, J gene. D genes are given only for firm matches.

cdr3_aa: CASSLVRYTEAFF
cdr3_nt: TGTGCCAGCAGCTTGGTTCGGTACACTGAAGCTTTCTTT
d_call: NA
v_call: TRBV5-4
j_call: TRBJ1-1

cdr3_aa: CASSGGGSNEAFF
cdr3_nt: TGTGCCAGCAGCGGTGGGGGCAGCAATGAAGCTTTCTTT
d_call: NA
v_call: TRBV5-4
j_call: TRBJ1-1

cdr3_aa: CASSHSGLDNEQFF
cdr3_nt: TGTGCCAGCAGCCATTCCGGACTAGACAATGAGCAGTTCTTC
d_call: TRBD2
v_call: TRBV7-6
j_call: TRBJ2-1

cdr3_aa: CASRQGLGNTIYF
cdr3_nt: TGTGCCAGCAGACAGGGTCTCGGAAACACCATATATTTT
d_call: NA
v_call: TRBV6-5
j_call: TRBJ1-3

cdr3_aa: CASSQDRAGGPTDTQYF
cdr3_nt: TGTGCCAGCAGCCAAGATAGAGCGGGGGGGCCCACAGATACGCAGTATTTT
d_call: TRBD2
v_call: TRBV4-2
j_call: TRBJ2-3

cdr3_aa: CASSLRQGDGYTF
cdr3_nt: TGTGCCAGCAGCTTACGACAGGGAGATGGCTACACCTTC
d_call: TRBD1
v_call: TRBV7-9
j_call: TRBJ1-2

cdr3_aa: CASSNSGGRPQNLYF
cdr3_nt: TGTGCCAGCAGCAATTCAGGGGGAAGACCCCAAAATCTGTACTTC
d_call: TRBD1
v_call: TRBV7-9
j_call: TRBJ2-7

cdr3_aa: CAWRLSTDTQYF
cdr3_nt: TGTGCCTGGAGACTGAGCACAGATACGCAGTATTTT
d_call: NA
v_call: TRBV30
j_call: TRBJ2-3

cdr3_aa: CASSFRTGRYTF
cdr3_nt: TGTGCCAGCAGCTTCAGGACAGGACGCTACACCTTC
d_call: TRBD1
v_call: TRBV7-2
j_call: TRBJ1-2

cdr3_aa: CASSLDRGNEQFF
cdr3_nt: TGCGCCAGCAGCCTAGACAGGGGCAATGAGCAGTTCTTC
d_call: TRBD1
v_call: TRBV5-1
j_call: TRBJ2-1

cdr3_aa: CASSPRGTGPNTEAFF
cdr3_nt: TGTGCCAGCAGCCCTAGGGGGACAGGGCCGAACACTGAAGCTTTCTTT
d_call: TRBD1
v_call: TRBV7-6
j_call: TRBJ1-1

cdr3_aa: CATSGRQSPNYGYTF
cdr3_nt: TGTGCCACCAGCGGACGACAGAGTCCTAACTATGGCTACACCTTC
d_call: NA
v_call: TRBV15
j_call: TRBJ1-2

cdr3_aa: CASSVGLQSYNEQFF
cdr3_nt: TGTGCCAGCAGTGTGGGACTGCAATCCTACAATGAGCAGTTCTTC
d_call: NA
v_call: TRBV2
j_call: TRBJ2-1

cdr3_aa: CASSQGGSGNTIYF
cdr3_nt: TGTGCCAGCAGCCAGGGAGGCTCTGGAAACACCATATATTTT
d_call: NA
v_call: TRBV11-3
j_call: TRBJ1-3

cdr3_aa: CASSILRGNEKLFF
cdr3_nt: TGTGCCAGCAGTATACTAAGGGGGAATGAAAAACTGTTTTTT
d_call: NA
v_call: TRBV27
j_call: TRBJ1-4

cdr3_aa: CASSPDRGPLQPQHF
cdr3_nt: TGTGCCAGCAGCCCGGACAGGGGGCCTCTTCAGCCCCAGCATTTT
d_call: TRBD1
v_call: TRBV6-5
j_call: TRBJ1-5

cdr3_aa: CASSPNRNNYGYTF
cdr3_nt: TGTGCCAGCAGCCCTAACAGGAATAACTATGGCTACACCTTC
d_call: NA
v_call: TRBV14
j_call: TRBJ1-2

cdr3_aa: CASSLGWGGEDEQFF
cdr3_nt: TGCGCCAGCAGCTTGGGGTGGGGGGGCGAGGATGAGCAGTTCTTC
d_call: NA
v_call: TRBV5-1
j_call: TRBJ2-1

cdr3_aa: CASSYGGLAGYRGYEQYF
cdr3_nt: TGTGCCAGCAGCTATGGCGGGTTAGCGGGGTACCGGGGCTACGAGCAGTACTTC
d_call: TRBD2
v_call: TRBV5-6
j_call: TRBJ2-7

cdr3_aa: CASSLGARGGTDTQYF
cdr3_nt: TGCGCCAGCAGCTTGGGGGCCCGGGGGGGCACAGATACGCAGTATTTT
d_call: TRBD2
v_call: TRBV5-1
j_call: TRBJ2-3

cdr3_aa: CASSLDSRKVNEQFF
cdr3_nt: TGTGCCAGCAGCCTGGACAGCAGGAAGGTCAATGAGCAGTTCTTC
d_call: NA
v_call: TRBV11-1
j_call: TRBJ2-1

cdr3_aa: CASNRGNYGYTF
cdr3_nt: TGTGCCAGCAACAGGGGGAACTATGGCTACACCTTC
d_call: TRBD1
v_call: TRBV9
j_call: TRBJ1-2

cdr3_aa: CASRGQFYTDTQYF
cdr3_nt: TGTGCCAGCAGAGGACAGTTTTACACAGATACGCAGTATTTT
d_call: NA
v_call: TRBV6-1
j_call: TRBJ2-3